The 31 T cell receptor beta chains reported below all come from one sample, sequenced in a study of T cells after yellow fever vaccination. TCRdb reprocessed the 5' RACE reads with MiXCR, giving one entry per CDR3 protein. The data hold roughly 120,000 distinct CDR3 sequences, with under 9% observed a single time. Sequenced material: CD8+ T cells sorted from PBMCs, taken 45 days after the yellow fever booster vaccination. Receptors originate from a man younger than 45 who received the YFV17D yellow fever vaccine.

This clonotype was recorded many times. The J gene is TRBJ1-1, the V gene TRBV15; D is perhaps TRBD1 (5 bases). CDR1 is LNHNV, CDR2 YYDKDF, per germline (reference sequence). The CDR3 extends over 12 amino acids. Between the trimmed V and J ends, which lost 8 bases and 4 bases, there was a span of 11 bases. CDR3 sequence: CATRGGTTEAFF. CDR3 DNA sequence: TGTGCCACCCGTGGAGGGACCACTGAAGCTTTCTTT.

This clonotype was picked up a small number of times. The rearrangement joins TRBV18 to TRBJ2-1, with 9 bases matching TRBD1. The CDR3 covers 21 residues. Trimming cost V 6 bases and J 5 bases; bases outside gene matches: 26. Per germline, CDR1 KGHSH and CDR2 LQKENI. The CDR3 bases are TGTGCCAGCTCCCGCAACCCCGGGACAGGGCTTAAAGCGGGAACGAACAATGAGCAGTTCTTC. It yields the protein CASSRNPGTGLKAGTNNEQFF.

V usage is TRBV5-6 and J usage is TRBJ2-7, with TRBD2 matching 9 bases. Germline assignment: CDR1 SGHDT and CDR2 YYEEEE. The CDR3 has 17 residues. With 4 bases clipped from V and 5 bases from J, the junction kept 16 bases outside the gene matches. CDR3: CASSPGWLAGFQHEQYF. The CDR3 DNA follows: TGTGCCAGCAGCCCAGGGTGGCTAGCGGGGTTCCAGCACGAGCAGTACTTC.

The rearrangement links TRBV7-8 to TRBJ1-1; possibly TRBD1 for D (5 bases). V was shortened by 5 bases and J by 1 base, with 20 bases between the two germline ends. Germline CDR1 reads SGHVS; CDR2 reads FQNEAQ. This CDR3 is built from 17 residues. CDR3 nucleotides: TGTGCCAGCAGCAGGACACCGGCGGGCTTTGCGAACACTGAAGCTTTCTTT. Encoded protein: CASSRTPAGFANTEAFF. Full variable domain (remainder filled in from reference TRBV7-8 and TRBJ1-1): GAGVSQSPRYKVAKRGQDVALRCDPISGHVSLFWYQQALGQGPEFLTYFQNEAQLDKSGLPSDRFFAERPEGSVSTLKIQRTQQEDSAVYLCASSRTPAGFANTEAFFGQGTRLTVV.

This clonotype was observed at least ten times. This chain uses TRBV12-3 or TRBV12-4 with TRBJ2-3, with 8 positions matching TRBD2. The trim removed 7 bases at V and 1 base at J, leaving 13 bases unmatched. This CDR3 has 17 residues. In DNA, the CDR3 is TGTGCCAGCATCCCCGGGAGGGGACCTTTGGGCACAGATACGCAGTATTTT. Translating it yields CASIPGRGPLGTDTQYF.

This clonotype was counted at least ten times. The chain carries TRBV21-1 and TRBJ2-3; the table's D call of TRBD2 was not tested on the DNA. TRBV21-1 is annotated as a pseudogene. The CDR3 sequence is 18 residues long. This CDR3 reads CASTPGGMLAGYTDTQYF. Written as DNA, the CDR3 is TGTGCCAGCACCCCAGGAGGAATGCTAGCGGGTTACACAGATACGCAGTATTTT.

This clonotype was observed many times. This sequence joins TRBV7-6 and TRBJ2-7; maybe TRBD1 (6 bases). This CDR3 comprises 15 residues. The V and J ends lost 0 bases and 2 bases respectively, with 11 bases between them. Germline CDR1 SGHVS, CDR2 FNYEAQ. CDR3 coding DNA: TGTGCCAGCAGCTTAGCGCAAGGACAGACCTACGAGCAGTACTTC. Amino acids: CASSLAQGQTYEQYF.

The sample holds many counts of this clonotype. CDR3 sequence (DNA): TGCAGTACACAGGAGGGCTACGAGCAGTACTTC. Its translation is CSTQEGYEQYF. The chain joins TRBV20-1 to TRBJ2-7; tentative D call: TRBD2 (6 bases). The V gene's germline CDR1 is DFQATT and CDR2 SNEGSKA (reference sequence). Trimming removed 8 bases from V and 3 bases from J, with 11 bases in between. The CDR3 has 11 amino acids.

This rearrangement joins TRBV7-9 to TRBJ2-3; the D is unclear. The CDR3 spans 12 residues. CDR1 is SEHNR, CDR2 FQNEAQ, per germline (reference sequence). The germline V and J ends were trimmed by 5 bases and 8 bases, with 11 bases remaining between them. The DNA of the CDR3 is TGTGCCAGCAGCCCATCGACGGTTACGCAGTATTTT. Its protein is CASSPSTVTQYF.

This clonotype was counted many times. This chain uses TRBV12-3 or TRBV12-4 with TRBJ2-1; D unclear. V lost 6 bases and J 6 bases, leaving 21 bases between the germline ends. This CDR3 spans 16 amino acids. CDR3 sequence reads: CASRPPVAQSPNEQFF. CDR3 coding DNA: TGTGCCAGCAGACCCCCGGTCGCCCAATCCCCCAATGAGCAGTTCTTC.

The chain combines TRBV11-2 with TRBJ1-3; D possibly corresponds to TRBD1 (5 bases). Trimming removed 2 bases from V and 4 bases from J, with 12 bases in between. This CDR3 has 15 residues. Germline V gene data show CDR1 as SGHAT and CDR2 as FQNNGV. The CDR3 here is CASSLQGLSGNTIYF. The CDR3 DNA sequence: TGTGCCAGCAGCTTACAGGGCCTTTCCGGAAACACCATATATTTT.

Ten or more counts support this clonotype. The CDR3 loop is CASSFGGTYGYTF. In nucleotides, the CDR3 is TGTGCCAGCAGTTTTGGAGGGACCTATGGCTACACCTTC. The chain has TRBV27 and TRBJ1-2, with D perhaps matching TRBD1 (5 bases). Germline CDR1 and CDR2: MNHEY and SMNVEV (reference sequence). V was trimmed by 3 bases and J by 4 bases, leaving 9 bases between them. The CDR3 extends over 13 amino acids.

This clonotype was observed many times. The chain carries TRBV5-4 and TRBJ2-2, with D perhaps matching TRBD1 (5 bases). CDR1 and CDR2 from the germline V gene are SGHNT and YYREEE (reference sequence). The CDR3 is 14 amino acids. Trimming pared 4 bases from V and 0 bases from J, leaving 7 bases between. In DNA form, the CDR3 reads TGTGCCAGCAGCCGGACATCGAACACCGGGGAGCTGTTTTTT. Translated: CASSRTSNTGELFF.

Many counts were recorded for this clonotype. The rearrangement uses TRBV6-2 or TRBV6-3 and TRBJ2-2, with a weak D call TRBD1 (6 bases). Germline CDR1 reads MNHEY; CDR2 reads SVGEGT. This CDR3 spans 13 amino acids. V dropped 6 bases and J dropped 4 bases, with 9 bases sitting between them. The CDR3 region has the DNA TGTGCCAGCAGCGTAGGGGGCACCGGGGAGCTGTTTTTT. This translates into CASSVGGTGELFF.

Ten or more counts support this clonotype. This chain joins TRBV7-9 and TRBJ2-1; TRBD2 aligns across 12 bases. CDR1 is SEHNR and CDR2 is FQNEAQ in the germline V gene (reference sequence). The V gene end was trimmed by 1 base and the J gene end by 5 bases; junction bases not matched to a gene: 3. The CDR3 contains 16 residues. The CDR3 region is CASSLGTSGINNEQFF. Written as DNA, the CDR3 is TGTGCCAGCAGCTTAGGGACTAGCGGGATCAACAATGAGCAGTTCTTC.

This clonotype was counted ten times or more. This chain connects TRBV29-1 to TRBJ2-1, with TRBD2 matching over 10 bases. The CDR3 has 14 residues. Trimming removed 6 bases from V and 8 bases from J; junction bases left unmatched: 10. Germline V gene data show CDR1 as SQVTM and CDR2 as ANQGSEA. Here the CDR3 reads CSVLIAGGVHEQFF. The CDR3 DNA reads TGCAGCGTACTCATAGCGGGAGGTGTACATGAGCAGTTCTTC.

The chain is built from TRBV5-1 and TRBJ2-2; D is possibly TRBD1 or TRBD2 (6 bases each). Germline CDR1 SGHRS, CDR2 YFSETQ. The CDR3 is 16 residues long. The V end lost 4 bases, the J end lost 0 bases, and 13 bases lay between the germline ends. In nucleotides, the CDR3 is TGCGCCAGCAGCACGGGGGCGAATGCGAACACCGGGGAGCTGTTTTTT. It is translated as CASSTGANANTGELFF. The full variable domain, in which reference TRBV5-1 and TRBJ2-2 provide the parts outside the CDR3, is KAGVTQTPRYLIKTRGQQVTLSCSPISGHRSVSWYQQTPGQGLQFLFEYFSETQRNKGNFPGRFSGRQFSNSRSEMNVSTLELGDSALYLCASSTGANANTGELFFGEGSRLTVL.

This clonotype was picked up many times. The chain has TRBV7-6 and TRBJ2-1; unclear D gene. Germline assignment: CDR1 SGHVS and CDR2 FNYEAQ. V lost 8 bases and J 5 bases, leaving 13 bases between the germline ends. This CDR3 comprises 13 residues. The CDR3 sequence: CASSPPGDNEQFF. CDR3 bases: TGTGCCAGCTCACCCCCTGGGGACAATGAGCAGTTCTTC.

This clonotype was seen ten or more times. The chain combines TRBV3-1 with TRBJ2-1; D is ambiguous. The germline V gene has CDR1 LGHDT and CDR2 YNNKEL (reference sequence). V lost 1 base and J 9 bases, leaving 10 bases between the germline ends. The CDR3 sequence is 13 residues long. The CDR3 DNA reads as TGTGCCAGCAGCCAAGGAACAACCCTTGAGCAGTTCTTC. It codes for CASSQGTTLEQFF.

This clonotype was recorded a few times. V and J are TRBV7-6 and TRBJ2-7; no clear D gene. This CDR3 contains 14 residues. Germline V gene data show CDR1 as SGHVS and CDR2 as FNYEAQ. V shed 3 bases and J shed 3 bases, with 12 bases lying between them. The CDR3 sequence: CASSFNSAHYEQYF. In nucleotides, the CDR3 is TGTGCCAGCAGCTTTAACAGCGCGCACTACGAGCAGTACTTC.

This clonotype was detected many times. V is TRBV20-1 and J is TRBJ2-1; TRBD2 is a possible D gene (5 bases). There are 12 residues in the CDR3. Germline CDR1 and CDR2: DFQATT and SNEGSKA (reference sequence). Between the trimmed V and J ends, which lost 3 bases and 6 bases, there was a span of 9 bases. CDR3 in DNA: TGCAGTGCTAGGCGGGCCTCCAATGAGCAGTTCTTC. Amino acid sequence: CSARRASNEQFF.

This clonotype was counted many times. The chain has TRBV9 and TRBJ2-7; D not resolved. V was pared by 6 bases and J by 6 bases, with 19 bases between. The CDR3 spans 14 residues. The germline gives CDR1 SGDLS, CDR2 YYNGEE. In nucleotides, the CDR3 is TGTGCCAGCACTCCACCCTTTGCGGTTGGCGAGCAGTACTTC. Translation: CASTPPFAVGEQYF.

This clonotype was seen a few times. The chain recombines TRBV12-3 or TRBV12-4 with TRBJ2-2, with a possible D match to TRBD1 (6 bases). This CDR3 region has 16 residues. Between the trimmed V and J ends, which lost 6 bases and 5 bases, there was a span of 19 bases. The DNA of the CDR3 is TGTGCCAGCAGCCCAATTCGGACAGACTATACCGGGGAGCTGTTTTTT. Its protein is CASSPIRTDYTGELFF.

This clonotype was seen many times. The chain has TRBV5-1 and TRBJ2-3; 8 bases are shared with TRBD2. J was trimmed by 1 base and V by 8 bases; bases with no gene match: 6. There are 14 residues in the CDR3. Looked up from germline, CDR1 is SGHRS and CDR2 is YFSETQ. This CDR3 reads CASDLAGGTDTQYF. CDR3 DNA: TGCGCCAGTGACCTAGCGGGCGGCACAGATACGCAGTATTTT.

This clonotype was seen at least ten times. This chain connects TRBV11-2 to TRBJ2-1; 9 bases are a match to TRBD2. This CDR3 comprises 15 residues. V gave up 1 base and J gave up 7 bases; unmatched junction bases: 5. CDR1 is SGHAT, CDR2 FQNNGV, per germline. In nucleotides, the CDR3 is TGTGCCAGCAGCTTAGGATCTAGCGGGATAAATGAGCAGTTCTTC. This gives the protein CASSLGSSGINEQFF.

There are many counts of this clonotype. J is TRBJ2-7 and V is TRBV20-1; 8 positions match TRBD1. The CDR3 has 14 amino acids. In germline, CDR1 is DFQATT, CDR2 SNEGSKA (reference sequence). V lost 3 bases, J lost 4 bases, and 8 bases stayed unmatched. CDR3 sequence: CSARHQGARYEQYF. In nucleotides, the CDR3 is TGCAGTGCTAGGCATCAGGGGGCGCGGTACGAGCAGTACTTC.

At least ten counts were recorded for this clonotype. The V call is TRBV20-1, the J call TRBJ2-1; a possible D gene is TRBD1 (6 bases). Trimming stripped 6 bases from V and 7 bases from J, with 19 bases between. Germline V CDR1 and CDR2: DFQATT, SNEGSKA (reference sequence). This CDR3 has 14 amino acids. CDR3 DNA: TGCAGTGCCCCTGGCTGGGGGCCGGGTAATGAGCAGTTCTTC. It yields the protein CSAPGWGPGNEQFF.

This clonotype was counted at least ten times. This chain links TRBV5-1 with TRBJ2-7; the match to TRBD1 covers 7 bases. The trim removed 0 bases at V and 2 bases at J, leaving 2 bases unmatched. CDR3 size: 14 residues. Germline CDR1 is SGHRS and CDR2 is YFSETQ. CDR3 in DNA: TGCGCCAGCAGCTTGGGACAGGGTCCCTACGAGCAGTACTTC. Residues: CASSLGQGPYEQYF.

This clonotype occurred many times. The chain uses TRBV6-5 and TRBJ2-1, with 9 bases identical to TRBD2. The CDR3 covers 15 residues. Germline CDR1 MNHEY, CDR2 SVGAGI. With V trimmed by 7 bases and J by 6 bases, 10 bases remained unmatched. CDR3 nucleotide sequence: TGTGCCAGCAATCTGGCGGGAGGGGCCGTCAATGAGCAGTTCTTC. Translation: CASNLAGGAVNEQFF.

This clonotype was detected a few times. The genes are TRBV18 and TRBJ2-5; 7 positions agree with TRBD2. Germline V gives CDR1 KGHSH, CDR2 LQKENI. This CDR3 is 17 amino acids long. J lost 5 bases, V lost 3 bases, and 15 bases had no gene match. The DNA for the CDR3 is TGTGCCAGCTCACCTTACGCGGCGCGGGAGATCGGGGAGACCCAGTACTTC. It encodes CASSPYAAREIGETQYF.

In regard to this clonotype: A much larger clone is a single base away; this may be a read error. The missing conserved phenylalanine or tryptophan at the end of this CDR3 makes a read error likely. V usage is TRBV27 and J usage is TRBJ1-1; D remains ambiguous. CDR1 is MNHEY, CDR2 SMNVEV, per germline (reference sequence). This CDR3 region has 14 residues. Trimming cost V 8 bases and J 4 bases, with 17 bases left between them. The CDR3 region has the DNA TGTGCCAGCGGGCCCCTAGGTTATGGCACTGAAGCTTTCCTT. Its translation is CASGPLGYGTEAFL.